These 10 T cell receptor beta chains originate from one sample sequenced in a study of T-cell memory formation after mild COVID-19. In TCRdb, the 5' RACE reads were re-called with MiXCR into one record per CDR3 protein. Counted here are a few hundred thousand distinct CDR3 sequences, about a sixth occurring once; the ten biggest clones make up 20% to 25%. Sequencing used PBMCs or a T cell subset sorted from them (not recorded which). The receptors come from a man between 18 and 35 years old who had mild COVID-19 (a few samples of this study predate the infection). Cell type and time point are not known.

CDR3 amino acids: CASSRTVRQPQHF. CDR3 DNA sequence: TGTGCCAGCAGCCGGACAGTACGACAGCCCCAGCATTTT. The V and J genes are TRBV14 and TRBJ1-5; possible D gene TRBD1, 6 bases. This CDR3 region has 13 residues. Germline-derived CDR1 and CDR2 are SGHDN and FVKESK. V was shortened by 4 bases and J by 7 bases, with 11 bases between the two germline ends.

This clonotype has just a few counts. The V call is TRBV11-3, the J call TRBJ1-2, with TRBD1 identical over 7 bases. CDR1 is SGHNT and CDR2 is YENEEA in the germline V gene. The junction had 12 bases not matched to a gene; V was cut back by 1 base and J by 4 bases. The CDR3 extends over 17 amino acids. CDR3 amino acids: CASSLVSGQRLGYGYTF. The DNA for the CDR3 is TGTGCCAGCAGCTTAGTATCGGGACAGAGGCTAGGCTATGGCTACACCTTC.

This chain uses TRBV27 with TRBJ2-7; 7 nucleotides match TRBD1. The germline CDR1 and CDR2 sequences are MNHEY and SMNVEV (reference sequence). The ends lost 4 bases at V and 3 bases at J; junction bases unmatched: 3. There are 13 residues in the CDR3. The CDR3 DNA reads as TGTGCCAGCAGTTACCGACAGGGCTACGAGCAGTACTTC. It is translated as CASSYRQGYEQYF.

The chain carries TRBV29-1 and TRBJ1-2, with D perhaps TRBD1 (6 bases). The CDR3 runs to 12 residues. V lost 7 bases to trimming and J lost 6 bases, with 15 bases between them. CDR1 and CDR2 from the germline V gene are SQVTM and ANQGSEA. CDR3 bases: TGCAGCGGAGTACAGGGTGAGGATGGCTACACCTTC. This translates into CSGVQGEDGYTF.

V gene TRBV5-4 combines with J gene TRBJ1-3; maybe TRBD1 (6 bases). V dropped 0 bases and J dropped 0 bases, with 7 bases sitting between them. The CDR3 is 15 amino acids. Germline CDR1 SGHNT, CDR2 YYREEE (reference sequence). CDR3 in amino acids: CASSLEQGSGNTIYF. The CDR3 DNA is TGTGCCAGCAGCTTGGAACAGGGCTCTGGAAACACCATATATTTT.

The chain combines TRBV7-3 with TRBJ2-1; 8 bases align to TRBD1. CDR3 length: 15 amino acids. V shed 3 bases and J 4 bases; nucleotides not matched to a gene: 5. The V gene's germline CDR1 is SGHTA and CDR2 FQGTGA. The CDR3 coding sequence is TGTGCCAGCAGCTTGTCCGGGACAGGATACAATGAGCAGTTCTTC. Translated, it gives CASSLSGTGYNEQFF. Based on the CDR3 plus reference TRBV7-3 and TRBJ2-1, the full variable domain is GAGVSQTPSNKVTEKGKYVELRCDPISGHTALYWYRQSLGQGPEFLIYFQGTGAADDSGLPNDRFFAVRPEGSVSTLKIQRTERGDSAVYLCASSLSGTGYNEQFFGPGTRLTVL.

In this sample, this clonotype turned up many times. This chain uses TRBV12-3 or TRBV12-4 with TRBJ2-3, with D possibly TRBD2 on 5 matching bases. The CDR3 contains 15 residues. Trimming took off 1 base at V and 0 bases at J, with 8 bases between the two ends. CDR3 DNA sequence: TGTGCCAGCAGTTTAGTGCTAGCTAGCACAGATACGCAGTATTTT. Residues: CASSLVLASTDTQYF.

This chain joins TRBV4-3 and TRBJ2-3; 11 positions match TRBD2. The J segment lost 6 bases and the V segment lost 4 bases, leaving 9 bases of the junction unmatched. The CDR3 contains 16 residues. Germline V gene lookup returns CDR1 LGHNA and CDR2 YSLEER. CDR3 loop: CASSPGIAGGMDTQYF. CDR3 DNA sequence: TGCGCCAGCAGCCCCGGGATAGCGGGGGGGATGGATACGCAGTATTTT.

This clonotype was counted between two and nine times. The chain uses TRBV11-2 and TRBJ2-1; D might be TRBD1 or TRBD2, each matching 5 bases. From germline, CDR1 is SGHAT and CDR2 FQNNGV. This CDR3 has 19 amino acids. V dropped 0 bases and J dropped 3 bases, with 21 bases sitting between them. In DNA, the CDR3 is TGTGCCAGCAGCTTAGATCGGGTCTCCTGGGGTGGGGGCTACAATGAGCAGTTCTTC. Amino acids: CASSLDRVSWGGGYNEQFF.

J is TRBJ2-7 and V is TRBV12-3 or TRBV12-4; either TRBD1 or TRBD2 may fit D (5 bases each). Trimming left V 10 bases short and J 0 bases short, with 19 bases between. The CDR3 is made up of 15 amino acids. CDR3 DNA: TGTGCCACCGCGACATCTCTCGGGGCCTCCTACGAGCAGTACTTC. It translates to CATATSLGASYEQYF.